The 8 T cell receptor beta chains reported below all come from one sample, sequenced in a study of PD-L1 blockade in urothelial cancer (dated by TCRdb to the late 2010s). The library was obtained by the immunoSEQ multiplex PCR assay. TCRdb mirrors the immuneACCESS table, restricted to in-frame sequences. Some clones are absent from its copies; in checked studies, under half trace to an unresolved V gene, and the reason for the others is unknown. This sample lists some 90,000 clones; 89% were detected once. 0.85% to 1% of the sample lies in the top ten. The time point label on this specimen signifies: pretreatment peripheral blood. The specimen comprised PBMCs, sampled around atezolizumab (anti-PD-L1) treatment. All receptors derive from a woman of 80 years or more with urothelial cancer.

The rearrangement links TRBV5-1 to TRBJ2-3, with D possibly being TRBD1 (6 bases). The germline CDR1 and CDR2 sequences are SGHRS and YFSETQ. This CDR3 has 14 amino acids. V was pared by 0 bases and J by 6 bases, with 11 bases between. CDR3 nucleotide sequence: TGCGCCAGCAGCTTGGCTGGGGGCTGGGATACGCAGTATTTT. Translated, it gives CASSLAGGWDTQYF.

This rearrangement joins TRBV27 to TRBJ1-1; 9 bases line up with TRBD1. The CDR3 is 16 amino acids. V was pared by 5 bases and J by 5 bases, with 12 bases of the junction left unmatched. Germline loops: CDR1 MNHEY, CDR2 SMNVEV (reference sequence). The CDR3 DNA sequence: TGTGCCAGCAGTCAGACTACAGGGGGCGGTCGGACTGAAGCTTTCTTT. It yields the protein CASSQTTGGGRTEAFF.

The gene calls are TRBV4-2 and TRBJ2-2; the D gene is possibly TRBD2 (5 bases). Germline V gene lookup returns CDR1 LGHNA and CDR2 YNFKEQ. The V and J ends lost 4 bases and 4 bases respectively, with 13 bases between them. The CDR3 sequence is 15 residues long. The CDR3 is CASSLRVDSTGELFF. DNA of the CDR3: TGTGCCAGCAGCCTGAGGGTAGATAGCACCGGGGAGCTGTTTTTT.

This clone came up once. The chain recombines TRBV7-2 with TRBJ2-1; D not certain. Germline values: CDR1 SGHTA, CDR2 FQGNSA. The CDR3 contains 11 residues. Trimming shortened V by 3 bases and J by 7 bases, and 4 bases separated the two germline ends. CDR3 in amino acids: CASSFHNEQFF. CDR3 in DNA: TGTGCCAGCAGCTTTCATAATGAGCAGTTCTTC.

The chain joins TRBV12-5 to TRBJ1-1; tentatively, D is TRBD1 (5 bases). Germline CDR1 is LGHNT and CDR2 is FRNRAP. Trimming took 5 bases from V and 11 from J, leaving 12 bases between them. The CDR3 loop spans 11 amino acids. In DNA, the CDR3 is TGTGCTAGTGGTCAGACCGGGACTGCTTTCTTT. Translated, it gives CASGQTGTAFF.

V usage is TRBV7-3 and J usage is TRBJ2-2; 8 bases align to TRBD2. Per germline, CDR1 SGHTA and CDR2 FQGTGA. The CDR3 length is 15 residues. Unmatched junction bases numbered 7, after V lost 5 bases and J lost 5 bases. The CDR3 DNA is TGTGCCAGCAGCATTACTAGCGGAAGTACCGGGGAGCTGTTTTTT. This translates into CASSITSGSTGELFF.

The gene calls are TRBV4-2 and TRBJ2-7, with 8 bases lining up with TRBD2. The CDR3 has 15 residues. V was pared by 0 bases and J by 4 bases, with 5 bases of the junction left unmatched. From germline, CDR1 is LGHNA and CDR2 YNFKEQ. Here the CDR3 DNA reads TGTGCCAGCAGCCAAGAGAGCGGGAGTTATTACGAGCAGTACTTC. This codes for CASSQESGSYYEQYF.

The rearrangement uses TRBV10-2 and TRBJ2-7, with 7 positions matching TRBD1. Germline assignment: CDR1 WSHSY and CDR2 SAAADI. V shed 6 bases, J shed 1 base, and the junction held 3 bases outside the gene matches. CDR3 size: 13 residues. CDR3 protein: CASRRDSSYEQYF. The CDR3, as DNA: TGCGCCAGCAGAAGGGACAGTTCCTACGAGCAGTACTTC.